This T cell receptor (beta chain) came from a study of blood T cell repertoires in COVID-19. Study context: COVID-19 samples from acute and convalescent phases originated in the United States, Italy and Spain. T cells, B-cell-depleted T cells, or PBMCs provided the cDNA or gDNA that served as material.

Authors' data handling: Estimation of nucleated cell counts was performed using reference gene primer amplification. TCRdb keeps only in-frame clones here, not all; method: immunoSEQ multiplex PCR. The V and J calls and clone size were taken over from that table, and D and trimming were inferred from the DNA. The sample lists about 250,000 clones, 88% seen once, with over 1.2% in the top ten. The germline V gene has CDR1 SGHNT and CDR2 YENEEA. V was trimmed by 5 bases and J by 11 bases, leaving 18 bases between them. The CDR3 covers 13 residues. The chain has TRBV11-3 and TRBJ1-1; TRBD1 is a possible D gene (5 bases). The TCR originated in an elderly man with acute or convalescent COVID-19. What was sequenced was peripheral blood. In DNA, the CDR3 is TGTGCCAGCAGCCCCAGCCCGGGACTGAGGGCTTTCTTT. Translation gives CASSPSPGLRAFF.